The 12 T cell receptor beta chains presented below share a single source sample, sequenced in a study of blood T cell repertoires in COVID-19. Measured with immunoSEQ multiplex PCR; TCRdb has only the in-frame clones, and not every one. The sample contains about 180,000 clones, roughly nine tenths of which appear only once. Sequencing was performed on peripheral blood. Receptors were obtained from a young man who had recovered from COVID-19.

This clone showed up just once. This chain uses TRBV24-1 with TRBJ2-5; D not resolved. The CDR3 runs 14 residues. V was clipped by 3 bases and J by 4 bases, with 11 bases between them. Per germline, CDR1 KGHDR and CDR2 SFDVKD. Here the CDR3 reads CATSDVNSGETQYF. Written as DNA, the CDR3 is TGTGCCACCAGTGATGTTAACAGTGGAGAGACCCAGTACTTC.

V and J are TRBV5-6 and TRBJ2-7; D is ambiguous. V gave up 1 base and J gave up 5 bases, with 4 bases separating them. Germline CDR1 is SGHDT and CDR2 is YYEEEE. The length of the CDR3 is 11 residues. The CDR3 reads CASSLLDEQYF. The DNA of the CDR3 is TGTGCCAGCAGCTTGCTAGACGAGCAGTACTTC.

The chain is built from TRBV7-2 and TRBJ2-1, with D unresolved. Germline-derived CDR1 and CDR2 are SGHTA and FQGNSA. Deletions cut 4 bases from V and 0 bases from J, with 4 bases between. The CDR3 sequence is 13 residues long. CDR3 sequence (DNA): TGTGCCAGCAGCTCCGGCTCCTACAATGAGCAGTTCTTC. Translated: CASSSGSYNEQFF.

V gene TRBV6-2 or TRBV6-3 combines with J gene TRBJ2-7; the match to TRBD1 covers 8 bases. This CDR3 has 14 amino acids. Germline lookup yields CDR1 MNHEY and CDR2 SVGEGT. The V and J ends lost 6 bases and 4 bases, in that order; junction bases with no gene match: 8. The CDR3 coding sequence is TGTGCCAGCAGCATCGGACAGGGAAAGTACGAGCAGTACTTC. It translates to CASSIGQGKYEQYF.

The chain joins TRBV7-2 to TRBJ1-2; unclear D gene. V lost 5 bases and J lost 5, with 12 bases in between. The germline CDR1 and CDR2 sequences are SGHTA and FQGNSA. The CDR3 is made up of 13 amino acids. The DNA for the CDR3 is TGTGCCAGCAGCGGCCGCCTGCAGTATGGCTACACCTTC. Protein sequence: CASSGRLQYGYTF.

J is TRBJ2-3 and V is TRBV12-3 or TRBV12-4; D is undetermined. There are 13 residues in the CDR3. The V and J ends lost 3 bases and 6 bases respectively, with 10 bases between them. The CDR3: CASSFPPIDTQYF. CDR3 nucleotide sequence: TGTGCCAGCAGTTTCCCCCCCATCGATACGCAGTATTTT.

The CDR3 DNA sequence: TGTGCCAGCAGCGCAATGAGGCTGAACACTGAAGCTTTCTTT. Translated, it gives CASSAMRLNTEAFF. This chain links TRBV3-1 (or the pseudogene TRBV3-2) with TRBJ1-1; D is unclear. The CDR3 is 14 residues long. Germline-derived CDR1 and CDR2 are LGHDT and YNNKEL (reference sequence). With 5 bases removed from V and 0 bases from J, the gap between germline ends came to 10 bases.

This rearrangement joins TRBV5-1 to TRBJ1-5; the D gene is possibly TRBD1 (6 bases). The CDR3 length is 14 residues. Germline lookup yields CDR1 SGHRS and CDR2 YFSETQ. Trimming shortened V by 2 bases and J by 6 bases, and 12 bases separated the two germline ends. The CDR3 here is CASSFGGGGQPQHF. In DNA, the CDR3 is TGCGCCAGCAGCTTCGGAGGGGGGGGTCAGCCCCAGCATTTT.

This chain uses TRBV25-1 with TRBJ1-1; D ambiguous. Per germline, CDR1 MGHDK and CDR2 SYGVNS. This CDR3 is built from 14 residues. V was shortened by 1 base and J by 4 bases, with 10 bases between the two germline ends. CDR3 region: CASSESGLPTEAFF. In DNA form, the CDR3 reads TGTGCCAGCAGTGAATCTGGCTTACCCACTGAAGCTTTCTTT.

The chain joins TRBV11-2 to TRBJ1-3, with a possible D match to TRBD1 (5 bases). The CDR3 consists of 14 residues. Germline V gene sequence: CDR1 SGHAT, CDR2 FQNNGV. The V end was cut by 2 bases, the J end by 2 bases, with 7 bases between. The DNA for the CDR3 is TGTGCCAGCAGCTTACGGGGGACTGGAAACACCATATATTTT. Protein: CASSLRGTGNTIYF.

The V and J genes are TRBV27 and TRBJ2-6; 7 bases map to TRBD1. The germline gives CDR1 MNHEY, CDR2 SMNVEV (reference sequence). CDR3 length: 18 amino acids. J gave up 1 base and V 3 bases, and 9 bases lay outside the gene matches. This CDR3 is CASSFKGGAGSGANVLTF. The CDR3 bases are TGTGCCAGCAGTTTTAAAGGGGGCGCAGGATCTGGGGCCAACGTCCTGACTTTC. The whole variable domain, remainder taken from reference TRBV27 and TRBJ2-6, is EAQVTQNPRYLITVTGKKLTVTCSQNMNHEYMSWYRQDPGLGLRQIYYSMNVEVTDKGDVPEGYKVSRKEKRNFPLILESPSPNQTSLYFCASSFKGGAGSGANVLTFGAGSRLTVL.

CDR3 region: CASSLSDNSQPQHF. In DNA form, the CDR3 reads TGTGCCAGCAGCCTCAGTGACAACAGCCAGCCCCAGCATTTT. The chain carries TRBV5-5 and TRBJ1-5, with D hard to call. CDR1 is SGHKS, CDR2 YYEKEE, per germline (reference sequence). Trimming took 4 bases from V and 7 from J, leaving 15 bases between them. CDR3 length equals 14 residues.